This TCR beta chain appears in the sequencing data of a study of control samples from healthy donors and cancer patients. Measured with immunoSEQ multiplex PCR; TCRdb has only the in-frame clones, and not every one. The sample holds 95,000 to 150,000 clones; about 91% are singletons and the top ten take approximately 3.2%. CDR3 size: 16 residues. Per the germline V gene, CDR1 is GTSNPN and CDR2 is SVGIG (reference sequence). Trimming took off 3 bases at V and 2 bases at J, with 16 bases between the two ends. The TCR sequence derives from a middle-aged man in good health. The sample was blood. The gene calls are TRBV30 and TRBJ1-4; D not certain. DNA of the CDR3: TGTGCCTGGAGCCCCGACTCCATGACGACTAATGAAAAACTGTTTTTT. Amino acids: CAWSPDSMTTNEKLFF.